The present T cell receptor (beta chain) was sequenced within a study of human T cells and chemical hapten exposure. Ten or more counts support this clonotype. Time point meaning: healthy volunteer bleed at 6 weeks. Unfractionated whole blood was the source from which total RNA was extracted. TCRdb passed the RACE reads through MiXCR, listing each CDR3 protein once. Counted here are under 45,000 distinct CDR3 sequences, roughly 5.4% occurring once; the ten biggest clones make up roughly 13%. Material: whole blood. The clonotype comes from a human donor in good health. Some clones in this sample may be carry-over from other donors' samples.

The CDR3 sequence is CASSDSPNTEAFF. As DNA, the CDR3 is TGTGCCAGCAGTGACTCCCCGAACACTGAAGCTTTCTTT. The chain is built from TRBV2 and TRBJ1-1; D unclear. Germline V gives CDR1 SNHLY, CDR2 FYNNEI. The CDR3 consists of 13 residues. Trimming took 3 bases from V and 1 from J, leaving 6 bases between them.